This TCR beta chain was recorded in a study of shared clonotypes between healthy human individuals. The donors, all of them Caucasian adults, lived in Nashville, Tennessee. General study results and limits: For naive CD4 cells, roughly 5.5% of clonotypes were shared across a handful of donors. The study's rarefaction showed incomplete sorted-subset sequencing despite large depth.

The CDR3 runs to 15 residues. Looked up from germline, CDR1 is SGHRS and CDR2 is YFSETQ. V lost 3 bases to trimming and J lost 8 bases; unmatched junction nucleotides: 7. Some clones are missing from TCRdb's copy, which holds only in-frame ones; the method was immunoSEQ multiplex PCR. The sample has some 2,500,000 clones; about 90% are singletons. As to this clone: The antigen is not known.

This sequence was found in a man in his late teens or twenties in good health. Some clones in this sample may be carry-over from other donors' samples. The chain recombines TRBV5-1 with TRBJ1-5, with TRBD1 matching 11 bases. Sequencing was performed on naive CD4+ T cells from PBMCs. As to subset: CD45RA+ positively selected. CDR3 in amino acids: CASSSSGTGGEPQHF. The CDR3 region has the DNA TGCGCCAGCAGCTCCTCCGGGACAGGGGGGGAGCCCCAGCATTTT.